The subject of this entry is one TCR beta chain. The CDR3 is 13 amino acids. V was clipped by 3 bases and J by 8 bases; unmatched bases: 4. Per the germline V gene, CDR1 is SEHNR and CDR2 is FQNEAQ (reference sequence). As processed by the authors: Amplifying reference gene primers gave estimates of nucleated cell counts. TCRdb keeps only in-frame clones here, not all; method: immunoSEQ multiplex PCR. That table is the source of V, J and clone size, and D and trimming were worked out from the DNA. The sample records 90,000 to 110,000 clones, approximately 87% being singletons. The data originate from a study of blood T cell repertoires in COVID-19. The overall study: PBMCs, B-cell-depleted T cells, or T cells provided the cDNA or gDNA that made up the material.

The receptor's source is an older woman with acute or convalescent COVID-19. Sequenced: peripheral blood. The genes are TRBV7-9 and TRBJ1-2; 9 positions match TRBD1. The CDR3 DNA reads as TGTGCCAGCAGCTTGGGACAGGGAAGAGGCTACACCTTC. Translated: CASSLGQGRGYTF.